Shown below are 25 T cell receptor beta chains from a single sample sequenced in a study of blood T cell repertoires in COVID-19. Sequencing was performed with immunoSEQ multiplex PCR; in TCRdb, only in-frame clones are kept and a portion is missing. The sample consists of over 200,000 clones, roughly 87% of them appearing once. The material sequenced was peripheral blood. These receptors all stem from a man aged 40-49 years with active or convalescent COVID-19.

The chain combines TRBV19 with TRBJ1-3; 7 bases align to TRBD1. V gave up 3 bases and J gave up 4 bases; unmatched junction bases: 9. CDR3 length: 16 amino acids. Germline CDR1 is LNHDA and CDR2 is SQIVND (reference sequence). As DNA, the CDR3 is TGTGCCAGTAGTATGCTCCAGGGGGTTCGCGGAAACACCATATATTTT. It yields the protein CASSMLQGVRGNTIYF.

The chain joins TRBV19 to TRBJ1-5; D ambiguous. Trimming shortened V by 4 bases and J by 5 bases, and 9 bases separated the two germline ends. The CDR3 runs to 13 residues. From germline, CDR1 is LNHDA and CDR2 SQIVND (reference sequence). This chain's CDR3 is CASSTGPDQPQHF. DNA for the CDR3: TGTGCCAGTAGTACAGGCCCCGATCAGCCCCAGCATTTT.

The genes are TRBV29-1 and TRBJ2-5; possibly TRBD2 for D (6 bases). V was clipped by 7 bases and J by 1 base, with 13 bases between them. From germline, CDR1 is SQVTM and CDR2 ANQGSEA. The CDR3 covers 13 residues. This CDR3 is CSALGLPQETQYF. The CDR3 nucleotides are TGCAGCGCCCTCGGACTACCCCAAGAGACCCAGTACTTC.

The V and J genes are TRBV6-6 and TRBJ2-5; TRBD1 matches at 11 bases. The length of the CDR3 is 16 residues. V lost 6 bases, J lost 5 bases, and 11 bases stayed unmatched. Per the germline V gene, CDR1 is MNHNY and CDR2 is SVGAGI (reference sequence). CDR3 region: CASRPGQGGLGETQYF. Here the CDR3 DNA reads TGTGCCAGCAGGCCGGGACAGGGGGGTCTCGGGGAGACCCAGTACTTC.

The V and J genes are TRBV21-1 and TRBJ1-6; the tabulated D call, TRBD1, remains unverified against the DNA. TRBV21-1 is noted as a pseudogene. The length of the CDR3 is 16 residues. The CDR3 region has the DNA TGTGCCAGCAGCCCCTCGGACAGGGACTATAATTCACCCCTCCACTTT. Translated, it gives CASSPSDRDYNSPLHF.

V and J are TRBV24-1 and TRBJ2-1; the match to TRBD1 covers 8 bases. The germline V gene has CDR1 KGHDR and CDR2 SFDVKD. CDR3 length: 16 amino acids. V lost 2 bases to trimming and J lost 5 bases; unmatched junction nucleotides: 7. The CDR3 DNA sequence: TGTGCCACCAGTGATTGGGACAGGACGGATAACAATGAGCAGTTCTTC. It specifies CATSDWDRTDNNEQFF.

V is TRBV3-1 (or the pseudogene TRBV3-2) and J is TRBJ1-5; TRBD1 matches at 11 bases. Trimming removed 4 bases from V and 7 bases from J; junction bases left unmatched: 6. CDR1 LGHDT and CDR2 YNNKEL come from the germline V gene (reference sequence). CDR3 length equals 15 residues. CDR3 DNA: TGTGCCAGCAGCCGGGGACAGGGGGGAGGACAGCCCCAGCATTTT. Amino acids: CASSRGQGGGQPQHF.

CDR3 protein: CASSPKQGLAFF. CDR3 DNA sequence: TGTGCCAGCAGCCCAAAACAGGGTCTGGCTTTCTTT. The rearrangement joins TRBV7-9 to TRBJ1-1, with D tentatively TRBD1 (6 bases). Between the trimmed V and J ends, which lost 5 bases and 11 bases, there was a span of 15 bases. Germline V gene sequence: CDR1 SEHNR, CDR2 FQNEAQ (reference sequence). The CDR3 is 12 amino acids.

The gene calls are TRBV19 and TRBJ1-1; TRBD1 agrees at 8 bases. There are 17 residues in the CDR3. Germline CDR1 and CDR2: LNHDA and SQIVND (reference sequence). The trim removed 2 bases at V and 5 bases at J, leaving 13 bases unmatched. In nucleotides, the CDR3 is TGTGCCAGTAGTATAAGCCCCACAGGGGGTATGGGGACTGAAGCTTTCTTT. It specifies CASSISPTGGMGTEAFF. Variable domain in full (rest from reference TRBV19 and TRBJ1-1): DGGITQSPKYLFRKEGQNVTLSCEQNLNHDAMYWYRQDPGQGLRLIYYSQIVNDFQKGDIAEGYSVSREKKESFPLTVTSAQKNPTAFYLCASSISPTGGMGTEAFFGQGTRLTVV.

For the CDR3, the DNA is TGTGCCAGCAGCCAAGAAGGCGGGAGTGGGTATGGCTACACCTTC. This translates into CASSQEGGSGYGYTF. This chain joins TRBV4-2 and TRBJ1-2; D is ambiguous. With 0 bases removed from V and 5 bases from J, the gap between germline ends came to 13 bases. In germline, CDR1 is LGHNA, CDR2 YNFKEQ. CDR3 size: 15 residues.

The chain joins TRBV9 to TRBJ1-3; no definite D call. Germline CDR1 reads SGDLS; CDR2 reads YYNGEE. CDR3 length: 14 amino acids. Trimming removed 2 bases from V and 0 bases from J, with 6 bases in between. CDR3 sequence: CASSVGVSGNTIYF. The CDR3 region has the DNA TGTGCCAGCAGCGTTGGAGTCTCTGGAAACACCATATATTTT.

This clone was counted a single time. The rearrangement uses TRBV6-5 and TRBJ1-1; the match to TRBD1 covers 7 bases. The CDR3 is made up of 15 amino acids. The trim removed 4 bases at V and 3 bases at J, leaving 8 bases unmatched. Germline V gives CDR1 MNHEY, CDR2 SVGAGI. The DNA of the CDR3 is TGTGCCAGCAGTTTACAGGGGAAACGGGACACTGAAGCTTTCTTT. Amino acids: CASSLQGKRDTEAFF.

The rearrangement uses TRBV9 and TRBJ2-1, with D perhaps matching TRBD2 (6 bases). CDR3 length: 13 residues. Germline values: CDR1 SGDLS, CDR2 YYNGEE. V shed 0 bases and J shed 8 bases, with 9 bases lying between them. CDR3 in amino acids: CASSVAWGDEQFF. The DNA for the CDR3 is TGTGCCAGCAGCGTAGCCTGGGGGGATGAGCAGTTCTTC.

This chain joins TRBV18 and TRBJ1-2, with 8 bases matching TRBD1. The CDR3 extends over 18 amino acids. Trimming at V came to 5 bases and at J to 0 bases, leaving 14 bases not matched to a gene. Germline CDR1 KGHSH, CDR2 LQKENI. CDR3 residues: CASSMDREDSEANYGYTF. Here the CDR3 DNA reads TGTGCCAGCTCAATGGACAGGGAGGATTCGGAGGCTAACTATGGCTACACCTTC.

The count of this clone is one. J is TRBJ2-7 and V is TRBV11-3; TRBD2 matches 11 bases. Trimming took 4 bases from V and 7 from J; bases not matched to a gene: 6. This CDR3 spans 14 amino acids. The germline CDR1 and CDR2 sequences are SGHNT and YENEEA. The CDR3 reads CASSSGLAGGEQYF. In DNA, the CDR3 is TGTGCCAGCAGCTCCGGACTAGCGGGTGGTGAGCAGTACTTC.

J is TRBJ2-5 and V is TRBV5-1; TRBD1 matches at 8 bases. Per germline, CDR1 SGHRS and CDR2 YFSETQ. CDR3 length: 15 amino acids. V shed 1 base, J shed 1 base, and the junction held 3 bases outside the gene matches. The CDR3 is CASSLIGQGQETQYF. The CDR3 coding sequence is TGCGCCAGCAGCTTGATCGGACAGGGCCAAGAGACCCAGTACTTC.

The chain couples TRBV7-2 to TRBJ1-1; 8 nucleotides align to TRBD1. Unmatched junction bases numbered 7, after V lost 5 bases and J lost 11 bases. Per germline, CDR1 SGHTA and CDR2 FQGNSA. The CDR3 totals 12 residues. This CDR3 reads CASSLRGLGAFF. The CDR3 DNA is TGTGCCAGCAGCCTCAGGGGGCTAGGTGCTTTCTTT.

The rearrangement links TRBV3-1 (or the pseudogene TRBV3-2) to TRBJ2-1; 8 positions match TRBD2. V lost 1 base and J lost 4; bases outside the gene matches: 0. This CDR3 comprises 14 residues. Germline CDR1 LGHDT, CDR2 YNNKEL (reference sequence). Written as DNA, the CDR3 is TGTGCCAGCAGCCAAGCGGGAGGGTACAATGAGCAGTTCTTC. This codes for CASSQAGGYNEQFF.

This clone has a single count. This sequence joins TRBV19 and TRBJ1-2; maybe TRBD1 (6 bases). With 3 bases removed from V and 0 bases from J, the gap between germline ends came to 29 bases. Germline V CDR1 and CDR2: LNHDA, SQIVND (reference sequence). This CDR3 comprises 21 residues. For the CDR3, the DNA is TGTGCCAGTAGTATCTTAATACCGCCGGGACACCTTACTCGAACTAACTATGGCTACACCTTC. Encoded protein: CASSILIPPGHLTRTNYGYTF.

The gene calls are TRBV18 and TRBJ1-1; tentatively, D is TRBD1 (6 bases). This CDR3 region has 15 residues. Germline values: CDR1 KGHSH, CDR2 LQKENI. V was clipped by 5 bases and J by 1 base, with 14 bases between them. The DNA of the CDR3 is TGTGCCAGCTCATTGAAAGCGGGGGCGAACACTGAAGCTTTCTTT. It encodes CASSLKAGANTEAFF.

V and J are TRBV5-5 and TRBJ1-2; no clear D. Trimming pared 2 bases from V and 4 bases from J, leaving 21 bases between. The CDR3 extends over 17 amino acids. CDR1 is SGHKS and CDR2 is YYEKEE in the germline V gene (reference sequence). The CDR3 DNA reads TGTGCCAGCAGCTTAATTAACCCGGGTCCGGCTTCCTATGGCTACACCTTC. Encoded protein: CASSLINPGPASYGYTF.

The rearrangement joins TRBV27 to TRBJ2-2, with 10 bases fitting TRBD1. CDR3 length: 14 amino acids. Germline CDR1 reads MNHEY; CDR2 reads SMNVEV (reference sequence). V lost 6 bases to trimming and J lost 8 bases; unmatched junction nucleotides: 6. This CDR3 reads CASRGQGSGGELFF. The DNA of the CDR3 is TGTGCCAGCAGGGGACAGGGGTCAGGAGGGGAGCTGTTTTTT.

The chain uses TRBV10-2 and TRBJ2-3, with 15 bases lining up with TRBD2. CDR1 WSHSY and CDR2 SAAADI come from the germline V gene. V dropped 11 bases and J dropped 1; count of bases not matched to a gene: 7. CDR3 length: 16 amino acids. CDR3 bases: TGCGCCTCAGAAGGACTAGCGGGGGGGGGCACAGATACGCAGTATTTT. Translation: CASEGLAGGGTDTQYF.

The chain uses TRBV28 and TRBJ1-1; 8 nucleotides agree with TRBD1. Trimming took 5 bases from V and 5 from J; bases not matched to a gene: 7. Germline V gene sequence: CDR1 MDHEN, CDR2 SYDVKM. The CDR3 runs to 14 residues. CDR3 amino acids: CASSAGTGQTEAFF. The CDR3 DNA reads TGTGCCAGCAGTGCCGGGACAGGACAAACTGAAGCTTTCTTT.

This sequence joins TRBV29-1 and TRBJ2-2; 7 positions agree with TRBD1. Germline V gene sequence: CDR1 SQVTM, CDR2 ANQGSEA. V gave up 7 bases and J gave up 4 bases; unmatched junction bases: 15. The length of the CDR3 is 16 residues. Here the CDR3 reads CSARPQGSYLTGELFF. CDR3 bases: TGCAGCGCCAGGCCACAGGGGTCCTACCTCACCGGGGAGCTGTTTTTT.